These T cell receptor beta chains were read from a single sample in a study of cytomegalovirus exposure and HLA in healthy donors. Clones were read by immunoSEQ multiplex PCR, and TCRdb kept only the in-frame ones, dropping some. The sample yields around 150,000 clones, around 86% seen once. Source material: PBMCs. These receptors were taken from a girl aged 2 to 9 in good health and CMV-seropositive. The CDR3 runs from the conserved cysteine through the conserved F or W. D genes are given only for firm matches. Clone size is shown for a subset of rows, as once, few, many or a class of expanded clone.

clone_size: once; d_call: NA; v_call: TRBV4-1; j_call: TRBJ2-5; cdr3_nt: TGCGCCAGCAGCCGGCTCGTGGGGGGGGCCTCAGAGACCCAGTACTTC; cdr3_aa: CASSRLVGGASETQYF
clone_size: NA; d_call: NA; v_call: TRBV4-2; j_call: TRBJ2-7; cdr3_nt: TGTGCCAGCAGCCAAGACCTCAGGGGCTACGAGCAGTACTTC; cdr3_aa: CASSQDLRGYEQYF
clone_size: NA; d_call: NA; v_call: TRBV28; j_call: TRBJ2-2; cdr3_nt: TGTGCCAGCAGGGGCCCTCGGGGGGGGGAGCTGTTTTTT; cdr3_aa: CASRGPRGGELFF
clone_size: NA; d_call: TRBD1; v_call: TRBV18; j_call: TRBJ2-6; cdr3_nt: TGTGCCAGCTCACCCGGACAGGGGGCGGATGGGGCCAACGTCCTGACTTTC; cdr3_aa: CASSPGQGADGANVLTF
clone_size: NA; d_call: TRBD2; v_call: TRBV14; j_call: TRBJ2-1; cdr3_nt: TGTGCCAGCAGCCAAGGGGGGACTAGCCAGACTAATGAGCAGTTCTTC; cdr3_aa: CASSQGGTSQTNEQFF
clone_size: NA; d_call: NA; v_call: TRBV27; j_call: TRBJ2-5; cdr3_nt: TGTGCCAGCAGTTTATGGGCCGAAGAGACCCAGTACTTC; cdr3_aa: CASSLWAEETQYF
clone_size: NA; d_call: TRBD1; v_call: TRBV29-1; j_call: TRBJ1-2; cdr3_nt: TGCAGCGTCGCCCTAGGGACAGCTGCTGCTGGCTACACCTTC; cdr3_aa: CSVALGTAAAGYTF
clone_size: few; d_call: NA; v_call: TRBV7-3; j_call: TRBJ2-6; cdr3_nt: TGTGCCAGCAGCAACATAAGCTCTGGGGCCAACGTCCTGACTTTC; cdr3_aa: CASSNISSGANVLTF
clone_size: NA; d_call: NA; v_call: TRBV2; j_call: TRBJ1-5; cdr3_nt: TGTGCCAGCAAATCCCGGTTTAGCAGCAATCAGCCCCAGCATTTT; cdr3_aa: CASKSRFSSNQPQHF
clone_size: NA; d_call: NA; v_call: TRBV5-1; j_call: TRBJ2-1; cdr3_nt: TGCGCCAGCAGCTCCCTGGCGGGATTACTCAATGAGCAGTTCTTC; cdr3_aa: CASSSLAGLLNEQFF
clone_size: NA; d_call: NA; v_call: TRBV6-4; j_call: TRBJ2-3; cdr3_nt: TGTGCCAGCAGTGAAGGGGCTAGCGGCACAGATACGCAGTATTTT; cdr3_aa: CASSEGASGTDTQYF
clone_size: NA; d_call: NA; v_call: TRBV6-5; j_call: TRBJ1-2; cdr3_nt: TGTGCCAGCAGTTACTCGGATGGGAGCTATGGCTACACCTTC; cdr3_aa: CASSYSDGSYGYTF
clone_size: NA; d_call: TRBD1; v_call: TRBV6-1; j_call: TRBJ1-1; cdr3_nt: TGTGCCAGCAGTGAAGGAGGGACAGTGAACACTGAAGATTTCTTT; cdr3_aa: CASSEGGTVNTEDFF
clone_size: NA; d_call: NA; v_call: TRBV5-1; j_call: TRBJ2-1; cdr3_nt: TGCGCCAGCAGCTCAATACCAAGCCCCTCCATAGAGCAGTTCTTC; cdr3_aa: CASSSIPSPSIEQFF
clone_size: NA; d_call: NA; v_call: TRBV19; j_call: TRBJ2-7; cdr3_nt: TGTGCCAGTAGTATTAGCCTCCCCAACGAGCAGTACTTC; cdr3_aa: CASSISLPNEQYF
clone_size: NA; d_call: NA; v_call: TRBV2; j_call: TRBJ2-2; cdr3_nt: TGTGCCAGCAGTGAGACCGGGAGTCACACCGGGGAGCTGTTTTTT; cdr3_aa: CASSETGSHTGELFF
clone_size: NA; d_call: NA; v_call: TRBV29-1; j_call: TRBJ2-2; cdr3_nt: TGCAGCGTTGGGTTCGGGTCAATCACCGGGGAGCTGTTTTTT; cdr3_aa: CSVGFGSITGELFF